The 10 T cell receptor beta chains listed next were all sequenced from one sample in a study of blood T cell repertoires in COVID-19. Sequencing was performed with immunoSEQ multiplex PCR; in TCRdb, only in-frame clones are kept and a portion is missing. Of 60,000 to 90,000 clones listed, around 80% are singletons. Sequencing input: peripheral blood. The origin of the receptors is a man aged 55 to 70 with active or convalescent COVID-19.

The chain uses TRBV6-2 or TRBV6-3 and TRBJ1-5, with a tentative D call TRBD1 (6 bases). Trimming stripped 5 bases from V and 3 bases from J, with 14 bases between. CDR3 length equals 15 residues. Germline lookup yields CDR1 MNHEY and CDR2 SVGEGT. DNA of the CDR3: TGTGCCAGCAGTAAACAGGGTCAAATCAATCAGCCCCAGCATTTT. This translates into CASSKQGQINQPQHF.

The chain joins TRBV18 to TRBJ2-3; D is perhaps TRBD1 (5 bases). The CDR3 has 17 residues. Trimming pared 2 bases from V and 4 bases from J, leaving 19 bases between. Germline values: CDR1 KGHSH, CDR2 LQKENI. For the CDR3, the DNA is TGTGCCAGCTCACCATTGCTAGGTTCCAGGGAAGCAGATACGCAGTATTTT. Translation: CASSPLLGSREADTQYF.

This clone was recorded only once. The V and J genes are TRBV5-1 and TRBJ2-1; possibly TRBD1 for D (6 bases). CDR1 SGHRS and CDR2 YFSETQ come from the germline V gene. This CDR3 contains 14 residues. The V end was cut by 4 bases, the J end by 2 bases, with 10 bases between. CDR3 residues: CASSPGQPYNEQFF. The CDR3 DNA is TGCGCCAGCAGCCCGGGACAACCCTACAATGAGCAGTTCTTC.

The rearrangement uses TRBV7-9 and TRBJ1-2; tentatively, D is TRBD1 (6 bases). Trimming pared 2 bases from V and 6 bases from J, leaving 10 bases between. CDR3 length: 13 residues. In germline, CDR1 is SEHNR, CDR2 FQNEAQ (reference sequence). The CDR3 DNA reads as TGTGCCAGCAGCTTAACAGGGCCCGATGGCTACACCTTC. Translated: CASSLTGPDGYTF.

The rearrangement joins TRBV7-2 to TRBJ1-1, with TRBD1 as a possible D gene (6 bases). Per germline, CDR1 SGHTA and CDR2 FQGNSA. Trimming cost V 5 bases and J 4 bases, with 11 bases left between them. The CDR3 has 13 amino acids. This chain's CDR3 is CASSIEDSTEAFF. In DNA, the CDR3 is TGTGCCAGCAGCATAGAGGACAGCACTGAAGCTTTCTTT.

The chain links TRBV18 to TRBJ1-1; D is undetermined. The V gene's germline CDR1 is KGHSH and CDR2 LQKENI. This CDR3 spans 15 amino acids. V lost 0 bases to trimming and J lost 0 bases, with 8 bases between them. The CDR3 DNA reads TGTGCCAGCTCACCACCTAACACCCTGAACACTGAAGCTTTCTTT. Encoded protein: CASSPPNTLNTEAFF.

This clone occurred a few times. The CDR3 loop is CASSPAGVRYF. The DNA for the CDR3 is TGTGCCAGCAGTCCAGCAGGGGTACGGTACTTC. This chain uses TRBV12-3 or TRBV12-4 with TRBJ2-7, with D possibly TRBD1 on 6 matching bases. The CDR3 sequence is 11 residues long. V was trimmed by 5 bases and J by 12 bases, leaving 14 bases between them.

V usage is TRBV13 and J usage is TRBJ2-7; 8 bases are a match to TRBD1. The V gene's germline CDR1 is PRHDT and CDR2 FYEKMQ (reference sequence). The CDR3 has 15 amino acids. The V segment lost 5 bases and the J segment 2 bases; nucleotides outside the gene matches: 8. This CDR3 is CASSNSRQGTYEQYF. As DNA, the CDR3 is TGTGCCAGCAGCAATTCCCGACAGGGGACCTACGAGCAGTACTTC.

This chain links TRBV5-1 with TRBJ2-5, with 11 bases that match TRBD2. This CDR3 contains 17 residues. With V trimmed by 4 bases and J by 5 bases, 13 bases remained unmatched. Germline CDR1 and CDR2: SGHRS and YFSETQ. The CDR3 protein is CASSPPGIAGGWETQYF. Written as DNA, the CDR3 is TGCGCCAGCAGCCCCCCTGGAATAGCGGGGGGGTGGGAGACCCAGTACTTC.

CDR3 DNA sequence: TGTGCCAGCAGGCCTCCTACTAGCACAGATACGCAGTATTTT. Its protein product is CASRPPTSTDTQYF. The chain has TRBV6-5 and TRBJ2-3; D call uncertain. This CDR3 has 14 amino acids. Germline V gene data show CDR1 as MNHEY and CDR2 as SVGAGI. V dropped 6 bases and J dropped 0 bases, with 10 bases sitting between them.